The clone carrying this TCR beta chain was observed once. The antigen is undetermined. This record belongs to a study of neoadjuvant anti-PD-1 for oral cavity cancer. General study points: Post-nivolumab, blood T cell clonality was significantly elevated in non-responders.

V shed 5 bases, J shed 1 base, and the junction held 10 bases outside the gene matches. From germline, CDR1 is SGHTA and CDR2 FQGNSA. This CDR3 spans 18 amino acids. Data came from immunoSEQ multiplex PCR; TCRdb stores just in-frame clones and leaves some out. The data contain over 30,000 clones, 80% to 90% of them singletons. This sequence was found in a person aged 35-79 years with oral cavity squamous cell carcinoma. The sequences come from PBMCs, collected before nivolumab (anti-PD-1) treatment. J is TRBJ2-7 and V is TRBV7-2; 14 nucleotides agree with TRBD2. Here the CDR3 DNA reads TGTGCCAGCAGCAAGACTAGCGGGGGGGCCCAATTTTCCTACGAGCAGTACTTC. This translates into CASSKTSGGAQFSYEQYF.